The source of this T cell receptor (beta chain) is a study of cytomegalovirus exposure and HLA in healthy donors. In regard to this clone: Antigen unknown.

Study-wide points: In a later analysis, the majority of CMV-associated beta chains seemingly showed HLA restriction. Associated with cytomegalovirus, according to the listing, were 150 to 200 TCR beta chains.

Germline loops: CDR1 SGHRS, CDR2 YFSETQ. There are 19 residues in the CDR3. J was trimmed by 0 bases and V by 4 bases; bases with no gene match: 14. Use of 60 Vbeta and 13 Jbeta primers characterized the PCR. The data were produced by immunoSEQ multiplex PCR, yet TCRdb's version contains in-frame clones alone and is incomplete. The profile covers some 220,000 clones, with just under 80% appearing a single time and more than 0.45% taken by the ten largest. This chain joins TRBV5-1 and TRBJ2-3; 10 nucleotides match TRBD2. The material sequenced was PBMCs. This TCR was sampled from a boy aged 5-17 years in good health and CMV-seronegative. CDR3 protein: CASSPRGLAGEHSTDTQYF. CDR3 nucleotide sequence: TGCGCCAGCAGCCCTAGGGGGCTAGCGGGGGAACATAGCACAGATACGCAGTATTTT.